The source of this T cell receptor beta chain is a study of cytomegalovirus exposure and HLA in healthy donors. Study findings and constraints: Sequencing probably produced one cluster of sequence variants that were highly shared. Among the most significant clusters, several appeared linked to common viral pathogens in a later analysis.

On this clone itself: The antigen is undetermined.

PCR employed 60 Vbeta and 13 Jbeta primers. Generated by immunoSEQ multiplex PCR, the TCRdb table keeps only in-frame clones and is missing some. This table holds a few hundred thousand clones, approximately 81% found once. Germline V gene sequence: CDR1 SGHVS, CDR2 FQNEAQ. Trimming cost V 2 bases and J 1 base, with 10 bases left between them. The CDR3 totals 15 residues. This chain joins TRBV7-8 and TRBJ2-3, with D possibly matching TRBD1 (5 bases). The TCR originated in a man under 40 in good health and CMV-seronegative. Sequenced material: PBMCs. The CDR3 region is CASSLLGAGTDTQYF. The CDR3 DNA sequence: TGTGCCAGCAGCTTATTAGGGGCGGGCACAGATACGCAGTATTTT.